This passage covers 27 T cell receptor beta chains from one sample sequenced in a study of neurological immune-mediated disorders. Via MiXCR, TCRdb re-called the 5' RACE reads, giving one row per CDR3 protein. The sample records tens of thousands of distinct CDR3 sequences, approximately 7% being singletons. Material for sequencing was PBMCs. Receptors originate from a middle-aged woman in good health.

This clonotype has a count of ten or more. The CDR3, as DNA: TGCGCCAGCAGCCGACCCACAGGGAGCTACAATGAGCAGTTCTTC. The encoded protein is CASSRPTGSYNEQFF. This chain connects TRBV5-1 to TRBJ2-1; D possibly corresponds to TRBD1 (6 bases). The CDR3 has 15 residues. V dropped 4 bases and J dropped 3 bases, with 14 bases sitting between them. The germline CDR1 and CDR2 sequences are SGHRS and YFSETQ.

The chain links TRBV4-2 to TRBJ2-2, with a possible D match to TRBD1 (5 bases). V lost 7 bases to trimming and J lost 0 bases, with 9 bases between them. This CDR3 is 14 amino acids long. Per the germline V gene, CDR1 is LGHNA and CDR2 is YNFKEQ. CDR3 nucleotide sequence: TGTGCCAGCACTCAGGGAACGAACACCGGGGAGCTGTTTTTT. Translated, it gives CASTQGTNTGELFF.

V gene TRBV5-1 combines with J gene TRBJ2-2; no reliable D call. V dropped 3 bases and J dropped 0 bases, with 12 bases sitting between them. The length of the CDR3 is 16 residues. Germline values: CDR1 SGHRS, CDR2 YFSETQ. CDR3: CASSSRHGANTGELFF. DNA of the CDR3: TGCGCCAGCAGCTCTCGACATGGGGCGAACACCGGGGAGCTGTTTTTT.

The chain joins TRBV7-3 to TRBJ1-4, with unresolved D. The CDR3 sequence is 15 residues long. CDR1 SGHTA and CDR2 FQGTGA come from the germline V gene. V was pared by 2 bases and J by 1 base, with 8 bases between. CDR3 sequence (DNA): TGTGCCAGCAGCTTATCAGGTGGAACTAATGAAAAACTGTTTTTT. Protein: CASSLSGGTNEKLFF.

This clonotype was seen at least ten times. The V gene is TRBV29-1, the J gene TRBJ2-7; 10 bases fit TRBD2. Germline CDR1 SQVTM, CDR2 ANQGSEA. The junction had 8 bases not matched to a gene; V was cut back by 7 bases and J by 5 bases. The CDR3 spans 13 residues. CDR3 protein: CSGRSGRAHEQYF. The CDR3 bases are TGCAGCGGGAGAAGCGGGAGGGCCCACGAGCAGTACTTC.

In its sample, this clonotype was seen many times. The rearrangement joins TRBV5-5 to TRBJ2-1; 10 nucleotides line up with TRBD2. This CDR3 has 16 residues. V shed 4 bases, J shed 1 base, and the junction held 5 bases outside the gene matches. Germline assignment: CDR1 SGHKS and CDR2 YYEKEE (reference sequence). CDR3 sequence (DNA): TGTGCCAGCAGCATCCGGACTAGCGGTTCCTACAATGAGCAGTTCTTC. Its protein is CASSIRTSGSYNEQFF.

The chain uses TRBV27 and TRBJ2-7; D possibly corresponds to TRBD2 (6 bases). This CDR3 is built from 14 residues. Germline V gene data show CDR1 as MNHEY and CDR2 as SMNVEV (reference sequence). Trimming pared 5 bases from V and 1 base from J, leaving 12 bases between. Written as DNA, the CDR3 is TGTGCCAGCAGTCCCCGGGCGGGGTCCTACGAGCAGTACTTC. Amino acids: CASSPRAGSYEQYF.

This clonotype has ten or more counts. CDR3 loop: CASSLFAGEAGNEQFF. Here the CDR3 DNA reads TGCGCCAGCAGCTTGTTTGCGGGAGAGGCGGGCAATGAGCAGTTCTTC. The rearrangement uses TRBV5-1 and TRBJ2-1; 7 bases match TRBD2. Germline-derived CDR1 and CDR2 are SGHRS and YFSETQ. The CDR3 totals 16 residues. V was clipped by 1 base and J by 6 bases; unmatched bases: 10.

This clonotype was observed at least ten times. The rearrangement links TRBV15 to TRBJ2-5, with D unclear. V was cut by 0 bases and J by 1 base, with 6 bases left in between. This CDR3 comprises 14 residues. Germline CDR1 is LNHNV and CDR2 is YYDKDF (reference sequence). The CDR3 spells CATSRDGVQETQYF. CDR3 coding DNA: TGTGCCACCAGCAGAGATGGGGTCCAAGAGACCCAGTACTTC. Together with reference TRBV15 and TRBJ2-5, the CDR3 gives the full variable domain: DAMVIQNPRYQVTQFGKPVTLSCSQTLNHNVMYWYQQKSSQAPKLLFHYYDKDFNNEADTPDNFQSRRPNTSFCFLDIRSPGLGDTAMYLCATSRDGVQETQYFGPGTRLLVL.

This clonotype was seen ten or more times. This sequence joins TRBV29-1 and TRBJ2-6; D is perhaps TRBD1 (6 bases). Looked up from germline, CDR1 is SQVTM and CDR2 is ANQGSEA. V was trimmed by 4 bases and J by 3 bases, leaving 16 bases between them. The CDR3 contains 16 residues. For the CDR3, the DNA is TGCAGCGTTGGGGGCAGGGGTGTTGGTGGGGCCAACGTCCTGACTTTC. It codes for CSVGGRGVGGANVLTF.

This clonotype was picked up many times. V is TRBV20-1 and J is TRBJ2-2; D tentatively fits TRBD1 or TRBD2 (5 bases each). Trimming removed 4 bases from V and 10 bases from J, with 13 bases in between. This CDR3 comprises 12 residues. CDR1 and CDR2 (germline): DFQATT, SNEGSKA (reference sequence). This chain's CDR3 is CSATRAGEELFF. In DNA form, the CDR3 reads TGCAGTGCTACCAGGGCCGGGGAGGAGCTGTTTTTT.

This clonotype was counted at least ten times. J is TRBJ2-7 and V is TRBV7-2, with TRBD2 matching over 11 bases. The CDR3 has 14 residues. The ends lost 5 bases at V and 7 bases at J; junction bases unmatched: 7. Germline CDR1 and CDR2: SGHTA and FQGNSA. The CDR3 protein is CASSPGTSGNEQYF. CDR3 coding DNA: TGTGCCAGCAGCCCCGGGACTAGCGGAAATGAGCAGTACTTC.

There are many counts of this clonotype. The CDR3 DNA reads as TGTGCCAGCAGTCTCGACAGACTCGGCTACACCTTC. Translated, it gives CASSLDRLGYTF. The rearrangement links TRBV6-5 to TRBJ1-2, with D possibly matching TRBD1 (5 bases). V lost 5 bases and J 8 bases, leaving 12 bases between the germline ends. The CDR3 extends over 12 amino acids. Germline V gene lookup returns CDR1 MNHEY and CDR2 SVGAGI.

This clonotype was recorded many times. For the CDR3, the DNA is TGTGCCAGCAGCCAAAGGACTAGCTCCTACAATGAGCAGTTCTTC. This translates into CASSQRTSSYNEQFF. The chain carries TRBV3-1 and TRBJ2-1; 7 bases fit TRBD2. CDR3 size: 15 residues. Germline CDR1 and CDR2: LGHDT and YNNKEL (reference sequence). Germline trimming cut 2 bases from V and 0 bases from J; bases unmatched to any gene: 1.

In this sample, this clonotype turned up many times. The chain recombines TRBV20-1 with TRBJ1-1; TRBD1 agrees at 7 bases. The CDR3 spans 13 residues. V gave up 7 bases and J gave up 0 bases; unmatched junction bases: 5. Looked up from germline, CDR1 is DFQATT and CDR2 is SNEGSKA (reference sequence). The CDR3 nucleotides read TGCAGTGTCAGCGGACAGGTGAACACTGAAGCTTTCTTT. It encodes CSVSGQVNTEAFF.

V usage is TRBV24-1 and J usage is TRBJ2-5, with D tentatively TRBD1 (6 bases). Trimming stripped 4 bases from V and 1 base from J, with 12 bases between. Germline V CDR1 and CDR2: KGHDR, SFDVKD. The CDR3 extends over 15 amino acids. The CDR3 nucleotides are TGTGCCACCAGTGACCCGGGACAAAGCCAAGAGACCCAGTACTTC. Protein product: CATSDPGQSQETQYF.

This clonotype has a count of ten or more. The chain uses TRBV29-1 and TRBJ2-3, with TRBD1 matching 7 bases. There are 13 residues in the CDR3. Per germline, CDR1 SQVTM and CDR2 ANQGSEA. Germline trimming cut 7 bases from V and 4 bases from J; bases unmatched to any gene: 8. The CDR3 loop is CSAPRQGADTQYF. Here the CDR3 DNA reads TGCAGCGCCCCCAGACAGGGCGCAGATACGCAGTATTTT.

This clonotype was counted ten times or more. The chain joins TRBV18 to TRBJ2-7, with 10 positions matching TRBD2. CDR3 length: 16 residues. Germline V gene data show CDR1 as KGHSH and CDR2 as LQKENI. The junction had 10 bases not matched to a gene; V was cut back by 3 bases and J by 5 bases. In DNA, the CDR3 is TGTGCCAGCTCACCCTCTCCAGCGGGAGGGCCCCACGAGCAGTACTTC. It is translated as CASSPSPAGGPHEQYF.

This clonotype is labeled medium-sized. The rearrangement uses TRBV20-1 and TRBJ2-2, with D uncertain. In germline, CDR1 is DFQATT, CDR2 SNEGSKA (reference sequence). The V and J ends lost 6 bases and 6 bases respectively, with 8 bases between them. The CDR3 has 11 residues. Here the CDR3 DNA reads TGCAGTGCCCCAAGGGCCGGGGAGCTGTTTTTT. Protein sequence: CSAPRAGELFF.

Many counts were recorded for this clonotype. V and J are TRBV6-6 and TRBJ2-1, with D maybe TRBD1 (8 bases). Germline V gives CDR1 MNHNY, CDR2 SVGAGI (reference sequence). The germline V and J ends were trimmed by 5 bases and 14 bases, with 13 bases remaining between them. CDR3 length: 11 amino acids. The DNA of the CDR3 is TGTGCCAGCAGTATACAGGGGGGGAAGTTCTTC. It translates to CASSIQGGKFF.

This clonotype is judged medium-sized. J is TRBJ2-3 and V is TRBV7-8; 7 nucleotides agree with TRBD2. Per germline, CDR1 SGHVS and CDR2 FQNEAQ. This CDR3 region has 16 residues. The V gene end was trimmed by 5 bases and the J gene end by 4 bases; junction bases not matched to a gene: 12. CDR3 loop: CASSPVGGRGSDTQYF. CDR3 coding DNA: TGTGCCAGCAGCCCAGTGGGCGGGAGAGGGTCAGATACGCAGTATTTT. The full variable domain, its missing parts supplied by reference TRBV7-8 and TRBJ2-3, is GAGVSQSPRYKVAKRGQDVALRCDPISGHVSLFWYQQALGQGPEFLTYFQNEAQLDKSGLPSDRFFAERPEGSVSTLKIQRTQQEDSAVYLCASSPVGGRGSDTQYFGPGTRLTVL.

This clonotype was recorded at least ten times. V and J are TRBV29-1 and TRBJ2-5, with TRBD1 matching 12 bases. The CDR3 extends over 14 amino acids. The J segment lost 5 bases and the V segment lost 6 bases, leaving 7 bases of the junction unmatched. Germline CDR1 is SQVTM and CDR2 is ANQGSEA. CDR3: CSVKGTGGEETQYF. The CDR3 bases are TGCAGCGTCAAGGGGACAGGGGGCGAGGAGACCCAGTACTTC. Variable domain in full (rest from reference TRBV29-1 and TRBJ2-5): SAVISQKPSRDICQRGTSLTIQCQVDSQVTMMFWYRQQPGQSLTLIATANQGSEATYESGFVIDKFPISRPNLTFSTLTVSNMSPEDSSIYLCSVKGTGGEETQYFGPGTRLLVL.

Ten or more counts support this clonotype. The chain links TRBV27 to TRBJ2-7; 9 nucleotides match TRBD2. Trimming took 6 bases from V and 4 from J; bases not matched to a gene: 10. The germline V gene encodes CDR1 MNHEY and CDR2 SMNVEV (reference sequence). This CDR3 spans 15 amino acids. In DNA, the CDR3 is TGTGCCAGCAGCCTTCGGGGTAGCGGGAGATACGAGCAGTACTTC. Encoded protein: CASSLRGSGRYEQYF.

The V gene is TRBV15, the J gene TRBJ1-1, with D possibly TRBD1 on 6 matching bases. The CDR3 totals 14 residues. Germline values: CDR1 LNHNV, CDR2 YYDKDF (reference sequence). The V end was cut by 3 bases, the J end by 3 bases, with 11 bases between. CDR3 amino acids: CATSSPRGDTEAFF. The CDR3 DNA follows: TGTGCCACCAGCAGTCCGAGGGGGGACACTGAAGCTTTCTTT. The variable domain in full, with the rest retrieved from reference TRBV15 and TRBJ1-1, is DAMVIQNPRYQVTQFGKPVTLSCSQTLNHNVMYWYQQKSSQAPKLLFHYYDKDFNNEADTPDNFQSRRPNTSFCFLDIRSPGLGDTAMYLCATSSPRGDTEAFFGQGTRLTVV.

This clonotype showed up many times. V is TRBV7-2 and J is TRBJ2-3, with TRBD1 identical over 9 bases. The CDR3 is 15 residues long. Unmatched junction bases numbered 4, after V lost 5 bases and J lost 1 base. Looked up from germline, CDR1 is SGHTA and CDR2 is FQGNSA. The CDR3 spells CASSRTGVGTDTQYF. CDR3 nucleotides: TGTGCCAGCAGCCGGACAGGGGTTGGCACAGATACGCAGTATTTT.

This clonotype has ten or more counts. The chain joins TRBV12-3 or TRBV12-4 to TRBJ1-1, with a tentative D call TRBD1 (5 bases). V gave up 3 bases and J gave up 4 bases, with 9 bases separating them. The CDR3 totals 13 residues. In DNA, the CDR3 is TGTGCCAGCAGTTTCGGGGGGGGCACTGAAGCTTTCTTT. It specifies CASSFGGGTEAFF.

This clonotype came up many times. The genes are TRBV9 and TRBJ2-2; D uncertain. V lost 1 base and J lost 7, with 11 bases in between. Germline loops: CDR1 SGDLS, CDR2 YYNGEE. The CDR3 sequence is 14 residues long. CDR3 in DNA: TGTGCCAGCAGCGTACGCGGAGTCGGCGGGGAGCTGTTTTTT. It codes for CASSVRGVGGELFF.